This T cell receptor (beta chain) came from a study of blood T cells in healthy people across ages. The sample holds a few counts of this clonotype. Its antigen is not known. Notes on the study in general: With donor CMV status unknown, expanded clonotype changes were possibly confounded.

A second PCR, run for 7 to 11 cycles, used a sample-barcoded 5' primer plus a J-beta primer mix. TCRdb re-called the 5' RACE reads with MiXCR, one entry per CDR3 protein. The repertoire includes some 1.5 million distinct CDR3 sequences, 28% of them detected once, and 7.7% sits in the top ten. The source is a woman aged 30 to 39 in good health. Sequencing input: blood.

CDR3 coding DNA: TGTGCCTGGAGTAGGATAGCCTACGAGCAGTACTTC. Protein product: CAWSRIAYEQYF. The rearrangement joins TRBV30 to TRBJ2-7; D not resolved. Germline-derived CDR1 and CDR2 are GTSNPN and SVGIG (reference sequence). The CDR3 length is 12 residues. Trimming removed 2 bases at V and 2 bases at J, with 7 bases between.